This record looks at one T cell receptor beta chain sequence and its context. Its antigen is still unknown. No base quality information exists; no much larger clone differs at one position. This sample is drawn from a study of shared clonotypes between healthy human individuals (TCRdb year 2020). In the study overall: The cohort included three men and a couple of women between 18 and 49 years of age. For each donor, CD4 naive and CD4 memory were each given three plates, CD8 naive was given two plates, and CD8 memory was given one plate. Different laboratories and diverse techniques were used to prepare libraries and sequence TCR repertoires, to increase sequencing depth and limit assay-specific biases. Blood TCR repertoires of four to six healthy adults were deeply sequenced to estimate repertoire size and the extent of clonotype sharing between individuals. Leukapheresis yielded between about 0.94 and 9 billion PBMCs per donor. What the work shows at the level of the full study, not this receptor alone: Sampling was restricted to blood, and TCR repertoires in tissues likely differ from the TCR repertoires found in blood. Based on pairwise subsampling, the degree of clonotype sharing among donors was expected to be affected by sequencing depth. Clonotypes shared by all four sorted-subset donors showed higher generation probabilities than non-shared clonotypes. The small number of donors limited the genetic and exposure-history diversity represented. Naive subsets generally had larger estimated clonotype richness than memory subsets did. Incomplete sequencing was indicated by rarefaction of sorted-subset datasets, despite the large sequencing depth. When a few donors were compared, the shared fraction of clonotypes was about 5% for naive CD4, around 3.6% for naive CD8, about 2.5% for memory CD4, and 0.4% for memory CD8.

Using the deep immunoSEQ assay, TCR CDR3 regions were amplified from genomic DNA by multiplex PCR. Extracted genomic DNA from each cell subset was distributed evenly across all wells of several immunoSEQ 96-well plates, and each plate was treated as a replicate. For sorted subsets, 200 ng of genomic DNA, equivalent to 25,000 to 30,000 T cell genomes, went into each replicate PCR. Purified libraries were quantified with a Qubit 3.0 fluorometer, sized on a Bioanalyzer 2100, and re-quantified with the KAPA Library Quantification kit. Every immunoSEQ 96-well plate was sequenced on a dedicated single-read 150-cycle Illumina NextSeq 550 flow cell. On the authors' methods: Because the immunoSEQ output included only junctional sequences and no quality scores, the filtering could not be the same as the filtering used for full-length reads. To assign V/J genes and CDR3, sequences were annotated using PyIR, a Python wrapper for IgBLAST v1.9, with IMGT germline references. Any read was removed if the V/J assignment was weak (E-value above 1e-6), the CDR3 was missing, or the read contained stop codons, out-of-frame junctions, or ambiguous translated residues. V3J clonotypes were defined as sequences sharing an identical inferred V gene, J gene, and CDR3 amino acid sequence. The percentage overlap between two repertoires was calculated by dividing the number of shared unique clonotypes by the size of the smaller repertoire. Repertoire richness was assessed with RTK rarefaction, the Chao1 estimator, and Recon v2.1 estimates of unobserved clonotypes. OLGA was used to compute generation probabilities for all TCRbeta clonotypes that the gDNA method yielded from a handful of donors. This immuneACCESS table, as held by TCRdb, lists in-frame sequences with V and J called but not all clones. Of the missing ones, under half trace to an unresolved V gene in checked studies; the others have no known cause. From that table come the V and J calls and clone size; the DNA was used to work out D and trimming. For this sample there are around 650,000 clones; approximately 96% appear just once. Less than 0.12% of the sample belongs to the ten largest clones.

A distance of 14 bases separates the germline ends of V and J, which lose 8 bases and 6 bases respectively. The CDR3 contains 13 residues, cysteine and phenylalanine counted. Only CDR3 DNA remains: 39 bases, in frame from the first base. CDR1 MDHEN and CDR2 SYDVKM were looked up in the germline V gene. For the CD8 naive samples, CD45RO-negative cells were positively selected for CCR7, yielding a CD45RA+CCR7+ population from which TemRA cells were excluded. The donors were healthy, HIV-negative adults who had no recently reported acute infections or vaccinations. All donors were Caucasian adults living in Nashville, Tennessee, USA. Blood was collected by leukapheresis, and PBMCs were isolated by Ficoll-Histopaque density gradient centrifugation and then cryopreserved in liquid nitrogen vapor phase. Analytical flow cytometry was used to check the purity and quantity of each magnetically sorted T cell population. From each sorted fraction, genomic DNA was isolated and quantified by UV absorbance on a Nanodrop 2000c.

The sequencing sample was made of naive CD8+ T cells sorted from blood. Sample cell subset or site, as interpreted from the label and publication: CD45RA+CCR7+. Recombination linked TRBV28 to TRBJ2-1, with the D gene uncertain. The sequence derives from a woman between 25 and 40 years old in good health. The CDR3 reads CASDGEHSNEQFF. The nucleotides read TGTGCCAGCGATGGAGAGCACTCCAATGAGCAGTTCTTC.